This T cell receptor (beta chain) was captured by sequencing in a study of control samples from healthy donors and cancer patients. CDR3 length equals 12 residues. Trimming cost V 7 bases and J 3 bases; bases outside gene matches: 5. Germline V gives CDR1 SQVTM, CDR2 ANQGSEA. Profiled with immunoSEQ multiplex PCR; TCRdb holds only in-frame clones, not every one. The sample contains over 100,000 clones, 85% to 90% of which appear only once. This TCR was sampled from a woman aged 50 to 65 in good health. Sequencing was carried out using blood. This chain uses TRBV29-1 with TRBJ1-1; the match to TRBD1 covers 7 bases. The CDR3 nucleotides read TGCAGCGCCGGGACAGCCGACACTGAAGCTTTCTTT. Translated, it gives CSAGTADTEAFF.